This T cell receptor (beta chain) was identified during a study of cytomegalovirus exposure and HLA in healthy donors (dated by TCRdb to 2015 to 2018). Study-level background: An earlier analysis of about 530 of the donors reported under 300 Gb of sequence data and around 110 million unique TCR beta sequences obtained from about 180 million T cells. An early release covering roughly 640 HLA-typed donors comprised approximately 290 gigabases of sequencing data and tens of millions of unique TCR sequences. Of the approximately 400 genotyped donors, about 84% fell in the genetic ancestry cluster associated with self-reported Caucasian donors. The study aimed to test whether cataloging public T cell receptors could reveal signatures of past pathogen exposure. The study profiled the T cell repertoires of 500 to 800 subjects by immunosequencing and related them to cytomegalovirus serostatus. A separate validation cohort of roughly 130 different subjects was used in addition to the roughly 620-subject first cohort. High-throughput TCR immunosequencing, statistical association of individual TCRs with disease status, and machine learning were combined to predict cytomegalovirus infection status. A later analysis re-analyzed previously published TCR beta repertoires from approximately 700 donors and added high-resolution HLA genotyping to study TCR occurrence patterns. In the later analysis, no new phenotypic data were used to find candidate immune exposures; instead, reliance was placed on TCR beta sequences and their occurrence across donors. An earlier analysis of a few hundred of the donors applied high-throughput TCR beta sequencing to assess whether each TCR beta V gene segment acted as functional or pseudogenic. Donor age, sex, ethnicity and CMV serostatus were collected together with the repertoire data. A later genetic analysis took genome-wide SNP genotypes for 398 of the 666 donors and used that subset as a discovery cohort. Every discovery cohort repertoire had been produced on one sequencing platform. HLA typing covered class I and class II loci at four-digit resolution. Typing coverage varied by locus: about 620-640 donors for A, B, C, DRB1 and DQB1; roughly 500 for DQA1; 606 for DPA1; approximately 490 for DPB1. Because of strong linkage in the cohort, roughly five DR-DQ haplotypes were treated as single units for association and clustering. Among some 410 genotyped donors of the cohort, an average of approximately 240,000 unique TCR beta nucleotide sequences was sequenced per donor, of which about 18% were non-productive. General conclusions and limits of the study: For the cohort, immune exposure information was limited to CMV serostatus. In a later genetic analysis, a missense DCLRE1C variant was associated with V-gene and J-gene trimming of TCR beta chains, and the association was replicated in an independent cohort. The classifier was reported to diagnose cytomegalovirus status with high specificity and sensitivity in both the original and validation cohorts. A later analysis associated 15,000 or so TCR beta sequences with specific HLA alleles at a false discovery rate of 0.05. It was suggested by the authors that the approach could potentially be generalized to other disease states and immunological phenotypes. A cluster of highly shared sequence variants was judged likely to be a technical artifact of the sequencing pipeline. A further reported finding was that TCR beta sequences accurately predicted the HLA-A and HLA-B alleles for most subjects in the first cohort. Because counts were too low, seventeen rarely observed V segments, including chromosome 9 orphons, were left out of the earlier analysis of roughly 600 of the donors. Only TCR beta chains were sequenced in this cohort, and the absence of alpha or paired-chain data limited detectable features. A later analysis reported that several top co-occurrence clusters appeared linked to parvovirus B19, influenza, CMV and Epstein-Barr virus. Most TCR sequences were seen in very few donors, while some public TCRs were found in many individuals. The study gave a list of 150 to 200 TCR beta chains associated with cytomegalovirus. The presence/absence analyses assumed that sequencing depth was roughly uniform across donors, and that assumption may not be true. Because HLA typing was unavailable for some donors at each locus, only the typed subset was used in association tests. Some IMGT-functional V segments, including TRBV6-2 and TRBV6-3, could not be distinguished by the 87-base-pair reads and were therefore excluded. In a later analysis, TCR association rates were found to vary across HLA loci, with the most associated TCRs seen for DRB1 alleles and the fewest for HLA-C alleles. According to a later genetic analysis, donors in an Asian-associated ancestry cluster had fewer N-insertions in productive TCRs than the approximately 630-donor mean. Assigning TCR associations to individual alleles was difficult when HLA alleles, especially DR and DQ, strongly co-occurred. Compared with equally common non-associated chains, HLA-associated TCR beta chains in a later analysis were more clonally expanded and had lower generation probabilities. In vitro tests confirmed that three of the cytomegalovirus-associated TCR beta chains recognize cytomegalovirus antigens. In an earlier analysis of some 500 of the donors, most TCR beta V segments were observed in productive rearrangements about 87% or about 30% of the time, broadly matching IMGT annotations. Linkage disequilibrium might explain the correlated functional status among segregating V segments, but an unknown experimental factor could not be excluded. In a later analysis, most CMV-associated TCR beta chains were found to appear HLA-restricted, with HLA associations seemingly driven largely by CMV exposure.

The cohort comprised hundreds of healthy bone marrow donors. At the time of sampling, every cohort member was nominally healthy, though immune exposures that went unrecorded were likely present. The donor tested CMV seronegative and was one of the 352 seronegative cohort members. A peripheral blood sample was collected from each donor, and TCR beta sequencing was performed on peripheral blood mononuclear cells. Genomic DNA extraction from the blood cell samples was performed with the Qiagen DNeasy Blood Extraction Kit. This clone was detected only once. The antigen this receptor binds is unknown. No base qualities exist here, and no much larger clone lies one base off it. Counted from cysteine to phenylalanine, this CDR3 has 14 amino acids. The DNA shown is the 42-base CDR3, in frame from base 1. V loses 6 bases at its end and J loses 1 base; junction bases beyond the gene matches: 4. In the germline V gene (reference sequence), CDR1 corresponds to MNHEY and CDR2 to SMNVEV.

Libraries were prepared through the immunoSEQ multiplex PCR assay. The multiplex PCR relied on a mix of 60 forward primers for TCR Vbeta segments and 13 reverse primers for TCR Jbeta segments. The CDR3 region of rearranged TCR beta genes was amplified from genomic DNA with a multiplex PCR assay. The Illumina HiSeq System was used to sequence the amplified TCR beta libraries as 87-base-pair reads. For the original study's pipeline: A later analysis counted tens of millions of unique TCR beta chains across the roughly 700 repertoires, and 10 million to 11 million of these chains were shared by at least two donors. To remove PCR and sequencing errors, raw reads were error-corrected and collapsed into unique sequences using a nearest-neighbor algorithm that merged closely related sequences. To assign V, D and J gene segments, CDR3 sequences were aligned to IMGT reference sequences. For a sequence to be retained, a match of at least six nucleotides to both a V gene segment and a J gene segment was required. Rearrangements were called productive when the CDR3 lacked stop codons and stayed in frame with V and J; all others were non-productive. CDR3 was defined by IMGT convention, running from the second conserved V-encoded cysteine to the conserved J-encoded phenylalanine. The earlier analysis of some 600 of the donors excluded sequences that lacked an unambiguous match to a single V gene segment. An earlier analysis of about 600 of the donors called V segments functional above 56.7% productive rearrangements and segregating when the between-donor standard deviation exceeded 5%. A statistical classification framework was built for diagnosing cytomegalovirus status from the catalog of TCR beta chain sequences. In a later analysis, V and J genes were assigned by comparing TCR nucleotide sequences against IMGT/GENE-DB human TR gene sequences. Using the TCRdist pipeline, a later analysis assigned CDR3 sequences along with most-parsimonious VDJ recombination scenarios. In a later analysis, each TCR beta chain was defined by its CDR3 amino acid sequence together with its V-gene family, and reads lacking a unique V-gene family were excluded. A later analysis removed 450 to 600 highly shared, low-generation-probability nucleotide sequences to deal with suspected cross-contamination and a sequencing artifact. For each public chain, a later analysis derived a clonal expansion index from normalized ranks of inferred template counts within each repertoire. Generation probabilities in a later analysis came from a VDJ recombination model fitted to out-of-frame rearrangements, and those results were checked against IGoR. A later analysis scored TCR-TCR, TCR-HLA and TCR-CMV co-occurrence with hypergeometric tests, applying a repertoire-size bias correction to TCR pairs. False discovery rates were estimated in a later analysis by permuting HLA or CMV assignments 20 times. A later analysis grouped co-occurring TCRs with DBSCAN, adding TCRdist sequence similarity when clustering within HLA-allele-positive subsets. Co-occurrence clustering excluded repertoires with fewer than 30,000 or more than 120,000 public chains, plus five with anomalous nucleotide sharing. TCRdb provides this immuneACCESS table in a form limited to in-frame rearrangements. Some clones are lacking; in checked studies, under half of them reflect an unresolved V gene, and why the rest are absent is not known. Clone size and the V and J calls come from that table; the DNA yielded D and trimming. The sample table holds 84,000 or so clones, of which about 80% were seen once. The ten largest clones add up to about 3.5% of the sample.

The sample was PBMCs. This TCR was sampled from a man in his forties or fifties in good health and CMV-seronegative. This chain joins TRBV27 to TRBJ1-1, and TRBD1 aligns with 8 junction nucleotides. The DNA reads TGTGCCAGCAGGAGGACAGGGAAGAACACTGAAGCTTTCTTT. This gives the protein CASRRTGKNTEAFF.